These 14 T cell receptor beta chains share one sample of origin, sequenced in a study of naive and memory T cell subsets. Two oligonucleotides, mixed equimolar, formed the beta constant-region primer covering TRBC1 and TRBC2. Nested alpha and beta constant-region primers with the SP2 primer drove four PCR rounds on ligated cDNA. From the UMI-ligation and nested PCR reads, TCRdb called clonotypes with MiXCR, one entry per CDR3 protein. This table has roughly 150,000 distinct CDR3 sequences, under 25% appearing once. Notes on the study in general: Possibly reflecting memory cells re-expressing CD45RA, a few larger clonotypes occurred in naive repertoires, especially CD8.

No antigen has been identified for these receptors. Sequences were obtained from naive CD4+ T cells from blood. All receptors come from a human donor in good health.

For this clonotype: A much larger clone differs from this one at a single base, so this may be a read error. The rearrangement joins TRBV28 to TRBJ1-5; unclear D gene. The end of the DNA is better explained by TRBJ2-3, so the J call may be wrong. There are 17 residues in the CDR3. Germline CDR1 MDHEN, CDR2 SYDVKM. The CDR3 region has the DNA TGTGCCAGCAGCTCGACCGCGATCCTCTATAGCAATCAGCCCCAGTATTTT. Its translation is CASSSTAILYSNQPQYF.

This chain joins TRBV7-2 and TRBJ2-3; 8 nucleotides align to TRBD1. Unmatched junction bases numbered 8, after V lost 6 bases and J lost 3 bases. The CDR3 is 15 amino acids. Germline V gene data show CDR1 as SGHTA and CDR2 as FQGNSA. CDR3 amino acids: CASRGTGRSTDTQYF. In nucleotides, the CDR3 is TGTGCCAGCAGAGGGACAGGAAGATCGACAGATACGCAGTATTTT.

This clonotype was seen a handful of times. This rearrangement joins TRBV5-4 to TRBJ2-3; D not resolved. Germline V lookup: CDR1 SGHNT, CDR2 YYREEE (reference sequence). Trimming pared 0 bases from V and 3 bases from J, leaving 11 bases between. The CDR3 covers 15 residues. The CDR3 here is CASSLDGASTDTQYF. CDR3 sequence (DNA): TGTGCCAGCAGCTTGGATGGCGCGTCAACAGATACGCAGTATTTT.

The J gene is TRBJ2-1, the V gene TRBV18; 11 bases match TRBD1. Germline V lookup: CDR1 KGHSH, CDR2 LQKENI. V lost 2 bases, J lost 12 bases, and 21 bases stayed unmatched. The CDR3 is made up of 19 amino acids. For the CDR3, the DNA is TGTGCCAGCTCACCAAATCCCCAATCGGATCGGGACAGGGGGTTATGGCAGTTCTTC. It specifies CASSPNPQSDRDRGLWQFF.

This clonotype was detected a few times. The DNA of the CDR3 is TGCAGCGTCTGGAGGGAGACCCAGTACTTC. It yields the protein CSVWRETQYF. The chain has TRBV29-1 and TRBJ2-5; D is possibly TRBD2 (5 bases). The V gene lost 6 bases and the J gene lost 5 bases, with 7 bases spanning the gap. Germline V gene data show CDR1 as SQVTM and CDR2 as ANQGSEA. There are 10 residues in the CDR3.

This clonotype has only a few counts. V usage is TRBV29-1 and J usage is TRBJ2-1; a possible D gene is TRBD1 (5 bases). Germline V gene sequence: CDR1 SQVTM, CDR2 ANQGSEA. Deletions cut 5 bases from V and 7 bases from J, with 15 bases between. The CDR3 length is 13 residues. DNA of the CDR3: TGCAGCGTTTACCTCCCAGGGCCGAATGAGCAGTTCTTC. Protein sequence: CSVYLPGPNEQFF.

This clonotype was observed many times. J is TRBJ1-1 and V is TRBV3-1; no clear D. Trimming pared 2 bases from V and 0 bases from J, leaving 1 base between. This CDR3 comprises 12 residues. CDR1 is LGHDT, CDR2 YNNKEL, per germline (reference sequence). The CDR3 spells CASSQLNTEAFF. The CDR3 nucleotides are TGTGCCAGCAGCCAATTGAACACTGAAGCTTTCTTT.

The J gene is TRBJ2-1, the V gene TRBV5-6, with D perhaps matching TRBD1 or TRBD2 (5 bases each). The germline gives CDR1 SGHDT, CDR2 YYEEEE. The length of the CDR3 is 13 residues. V dropped 0 bases and J dropped 12 bases, with 13 bases sitting between them. The CDR3 DNA is TGTGCCAGCAGCTTGGAGGTTGGGACCCCGCAGTTCTTC. As protein: CASSLEVGTPQFF.

This clonotype occurred a few times. This chain uses TRBV9 with TRBJ2-1, with 13 bases fitting TRBD2. There are 19 residues in the CDR3. Germline-derived CDR1 and CDR2 are SGDLS and YYNGEE. Trimming at V came to 3 bases and at J to 0 bases, leaving 9 bases not matched to a gene. In nucleotides, the CDR3 is TGTGCCAGCAGCGCACCGGGACTAGCGGGATTAAGCTCCTACAATGAGCAGTTCTTC. This codes for CASSAPGLAGLSSYNEQFF.

This rearrangement joins TRBV7-9 to TRBJ1-2; TRBD1 matches 8 bases. The J segment lost 4 bases and the V segment lost 5 bases, leaving 6 bases of the junction unmatched. This CDR3 region has 14 residues. The germline gives CDR1 SEHNR, CDR2 FQNEAQ (reference sequence). This CDR3 is CASSRRGPRYGYTF. In nucleotides, the CDR3 is TGTGCCAGCAGCCGCAGGGGGCCTCGCTATGGCTACACCTTC. Looking up the rest from reference TRBV7-9 and TRBJ1-2 gives the full variable domain: DTGVSQNPRHKITKRGQNVTFRCDPISEHNRLYWYRQTLGQGPEFLTYFQNEAQLEKSRLLSDRFSAERPKGSFSTLEIQRTEQGDSAMYLCASSRRGPRYGYTFGSGTRLTVV.

This chain uses TRBV12-3 or TRBV12-4 with TRBJ2-5; TRBD1 matches at 8 bases. The junction had 4 bases not matched to a gene; V was cut back by 6 bases and J by 1 base. This CDR3 spans 14 amino acids. The CDR3: CASRLGQVQETQYF. The CDR3 nucleotides are TGTGCCAGCAGACTGGGACAGGTCCAAGAGACCCAGTACTTC.

The chain joins TRBV6-1 to TRBJ1-1, with D unclear. In germline, CDR1 is MNHNS, CDR2 SASEGT. This CDR3 is 13 amino acids long. V gave up 3 bases and J gave up 2 bases, with 7 bases separating them. CDR3 in amino acids: CASSDNRNTEAFF. CDR3 in DNA: TGTGCCAGCAGTGATAACCGCAACACTGAAGCTTTCTTT.

V usage is TRBV5-1 and J usage is TRBJ1-1; 7 bases are a match to TRBD1. With 2 bases clipped from V and 1 base from J, the junction kept 5 bases outside the gene matches. There are 15 residues in the CDR3. Germline lookup yields CDR1 SGHRS and CDR2 YFSETQ. In DNA form, the CDR3 reads TGCGCCAGCAGCTTTACAGGGGCAACGAACACTGAAGCTTTCTTT. The encoded protein is CASSFTGATNTEAFF.

This clonotype has only one observation. V and J are TRBV6-2 or TRBV6-3 and TRBJ2-1, with 7 nucleotides matching TRBD1. Trimming took 8 bases from V and 15 from J; bases not matched to a gene: 16. Germline CDR1 is MNHEY and CDR2 is SVGEGT. The CDR3 runs to 13 residues. The CDR3 nucleotides are TGTGCCAGCCACCGGACAGGAGTGATTCGCGGGTTCTTC. This sequence encodes CASHRTGVIRGFF.